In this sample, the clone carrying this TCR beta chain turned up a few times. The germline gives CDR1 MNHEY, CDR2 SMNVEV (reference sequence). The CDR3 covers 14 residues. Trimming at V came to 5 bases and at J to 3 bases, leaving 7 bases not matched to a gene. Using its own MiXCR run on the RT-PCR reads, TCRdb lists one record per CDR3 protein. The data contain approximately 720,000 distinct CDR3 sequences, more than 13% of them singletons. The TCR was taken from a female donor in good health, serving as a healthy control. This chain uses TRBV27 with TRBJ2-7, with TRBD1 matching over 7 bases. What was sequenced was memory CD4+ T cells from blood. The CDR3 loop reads CASSPTGNNYEQYF. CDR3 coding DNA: TGTGCCAGCAGTCCGACAGGGAATAACTACGAGCAGTACTTC.